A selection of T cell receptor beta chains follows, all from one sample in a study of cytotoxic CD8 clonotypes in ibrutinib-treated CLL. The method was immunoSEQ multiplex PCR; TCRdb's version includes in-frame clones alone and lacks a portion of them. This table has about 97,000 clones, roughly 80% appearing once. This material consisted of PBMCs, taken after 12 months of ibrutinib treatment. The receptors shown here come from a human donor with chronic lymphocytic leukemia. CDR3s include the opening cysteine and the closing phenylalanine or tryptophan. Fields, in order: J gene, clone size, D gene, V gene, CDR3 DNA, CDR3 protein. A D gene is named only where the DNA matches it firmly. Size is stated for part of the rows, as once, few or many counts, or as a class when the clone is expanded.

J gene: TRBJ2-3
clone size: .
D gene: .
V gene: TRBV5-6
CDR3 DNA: TGTGCCAGCAGCTTGGGAGGCAGGGACACAGATACGCAGTATTTT
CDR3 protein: CASSLGGRDTDTQYF

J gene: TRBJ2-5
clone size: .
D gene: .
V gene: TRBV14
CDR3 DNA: TGTGCCAGCAGCCTCGAAAAAGAGGGGTTCAAGACGCCTAAAGAGACCCAGTACTTC
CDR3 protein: CASSLEKEGFKTPKETQYF

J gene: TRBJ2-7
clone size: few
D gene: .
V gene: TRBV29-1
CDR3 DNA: TGCAGCGGGGGGCACTCCTACGAGCAGTACTTC
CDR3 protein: CSGGHSYEQYF

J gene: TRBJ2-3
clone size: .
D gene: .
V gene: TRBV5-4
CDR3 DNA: TGTGCCAGCAGCTTGGGGGATAGCACAGATACGCAGTATTTT
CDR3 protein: CASSLGDSTDTQYF

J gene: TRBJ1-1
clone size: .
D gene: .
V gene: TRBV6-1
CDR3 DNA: TGTGCCAGCAGTTTTCAAAAGAACACTGAAGCTTTCTTT
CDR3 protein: CASSFQKNTEAFF

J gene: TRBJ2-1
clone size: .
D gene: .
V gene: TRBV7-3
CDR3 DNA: TGTGCCAGCAGCCATCAAGGAGACAGAATTTACAATGAGCAGTTCTTC
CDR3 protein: CASSHQGDRIYNEQFF

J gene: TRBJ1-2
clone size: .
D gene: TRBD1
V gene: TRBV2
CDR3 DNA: TGTGCCAGCAGTGGTCAGGGGGTTAACTATGGCTACACCTTC
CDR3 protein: CASSGQGVNYGYTF

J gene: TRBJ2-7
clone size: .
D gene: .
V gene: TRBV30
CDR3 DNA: TGTGCCGGGAAATCCCGGGACCCAAACGTAGACTACGAGCAGTACTTC
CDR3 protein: CAGKSRDPNVDYEQYF

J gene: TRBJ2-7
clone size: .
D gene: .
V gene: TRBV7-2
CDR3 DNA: TGTGCCAGCACCCCAGGGGGGGTACTCACCTACGAGCAGTACTTC
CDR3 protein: CASTPGGVLTYEQYF

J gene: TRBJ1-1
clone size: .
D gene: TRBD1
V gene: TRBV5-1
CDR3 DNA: TGCGCCAGCAGGGGACAGGGGGACGCTGAAGCTTTCTTT
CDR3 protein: CASRGQGDAEAFF

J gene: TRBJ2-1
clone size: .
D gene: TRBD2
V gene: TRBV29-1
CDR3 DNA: TGCAGCGTTGGCGGGAGCTCCTACAATGAGCAGTTCTTC
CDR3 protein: CSVGGSSYNEQFF